This T cell receptor beta chain was sequenced in a study of blood T cell repertoires in COVID-19. As handled by the study authors: Estimated nucleated cell counts came from reference gene primer amplification. TCRdb keeps only in-frame clones here, not all; method: immunoSEQ multiplex PCR. Clone size and the V and J calls come from that table; the DNA yielded D and trimming. The sample has 330,000 or so clones, approximately 89% seen once; the top ten hold about 2.1%. Categorization into cohorts depended on clinical history that participants reported. Germline CDR1 SQVTM, CDR2 ANQGSEA. V trimming: 5 bases; J trimming: 5 bases; junction bases outside the gene matches: 7. The CDR3 runs 13 residues.

The receptor was isolated from a man between 35 and 55 years old in a cohort exposed to, infected with or recovered from COVID-19 (not recorded which). The chain uses TRBV29-1 and TRBJ1-1; 8 bases align to TRBD1. The sample consisted of PBMCs or T cells enriched from blood (not recorded which). CDR3 nucleotides: TGCAGCGTTCCCGGACAGGGCCGAACTGAAGCTTTCTTT. It specifies CSVPGQGRTEAFF.